These 29 T cell receptor beta chains originate from one sample sequenced in a study of blood T cell repertoires in COVID-19. Sequencing was performed with immunoSEQ multiplex PCR; in TCRdb, only in-frame clones are kept and a portion is missing. The sample includes 56,000 or so clones, around 86% seen only once; the top ten take around 27%. The sequencing sample was made of peripheral blood. These receptor sequences come from a human donor in a cohort sampled during active COVID-19.

J is TRBJ2-1 and V is TRBV24-1; D might be TRBD2 (6 bases). Trimming removed 3 bases from V and 10 bases from J, with 21 bases in between. CDR3 length: 16 amino acids. CDR1 and CDR2 (germline): KGHDR, SFDVKD. In DNA form, the CDR3 reads TGTGCCACCAGTGATGACCGGGACTCTTGGAGGGAGGAGCAGTTCTTC. Amino acids: CATSDDRDSWREEQFF.

This sequence joins TRBV10-3 and TRBJ2-1; no reliable D call. In germline, CDR1 is ENHRY, CDR2 SYGVKD. The CDR3 totals 12 residues. The V end lost 3 bases, the J end lost 9 bases, and 9 bases lay between the germline ends. The CDR3 DNA is TGTGCCATCAGTGAAGATGGCGGTGAGCAGTTCTTC. Its protein is CAISEDGGEQFF.

The chain is built from TRBV3-1 (or the pseudogene TRBV3-2) and TRBJ2-2; D unresolved. V lost 8 bases and J 4 bases, leaving 11 bases between the germline ends. Germline CDR1 reads LGHDT; CDR2 reads YNNKEL (reference sequence). The CDR3 sequence is 13 residues long. The CDR3 DNA is TGTGCCAGCCTACAGCATGCCACCGGGGAGCTGTTTTTT. It yields the protein CASLQHATGELFF.

The chain has TRBV28 and TRBJ2-7; 7 bases map to TRBD1. Trimming removed 5 bases from V and 5 bases from J; junction bases left unmatched: 9. Germline CDR1 reads MDHEN; CDR2 reads SYDVKM. This CDR3 contains 14 residues. CDR3 protein: CASSTGQLLNEQYF. In DNA form, the CDR3 reads TGTGCCAGCAGTACGGGACAGCTCCTCAACGAGCAGTACTTC.

The gene calls are TRBV27 and TRBJ2-1; D may be TRBD1 (5 bases). CDR1 and CDR2 from the germline V gene are MNHEY and SMNVEV (reference sequence). The germline V and J ends were trimmed by 8 bases and 6 bases, with 11 bases remaining between them. CDR3 length: 12 residues. CDR3 region: CASQGSGNEQFF. The CDR3 bases are TGTGCCAGCCAGGGTTCGGGCAATGAGCAGTTCTTC.

The CDR3 DNA reads TGTGCCAGCAGCTTGTCGGGGGGGAGCACAGATACGCAGTATTTT. Residues: CASSLSGGSTDTQYF. This chain links TRBV5-4 with TRBJ2-3, with 8 bases fitting TRBD2. Germline CDR1 reads SGHNT; CDR2 reads YYREEE (reference sequence). V was clipped by 1 base and J by 0 bases; unmatched bases: 1. The CDR3 runs 15 residues.

The chain uses TRBV21-1 and TRBJ2-1; TRBD1 was called by the table and not checked on the DNA. TRBV21-1 constitutes a pseudogene. This CDR3 comprises 17 residues. This chain's CDR3 is CASSKAGGASINNEQFF. DNA of the CDR3: TGTGCCAGCAGCAAAGCGGGTGGGGCGAGTATAAACAATGAGCAGTTCTTC.

This clone occurred a few times. This chain joins TRBV27 and TRBJ2-7; 8 nucleotides align to TRBD1. The CDR3 spans 16 residues. Unmatched junction bases numbered 10, after V lost 2 bases and J lost 4 bases. Germline CDR1 is MNHEY and CDR2 is SMNVEV (reference sequence). The CDR3 DNA reads TGTGCCAGCAGTTTAAGGCGGTCAGGGGGCCCTTACGAGCAGTACTTC. This codes for CASSLRRSGGPYEQYF.

The chain joins TRBV12-5 to TRBJ1-1; D may be TRBD1 (6 bases). The germline V gene encodes CDR1 LGHNT and CDR2 FRNRAP. The CDR3 runs 13 residues. The CDR3 DNA sequence: TGTGCCTCAAGGAACAGGGAGAACACTGAAGCTTTCTTT. This codes for CASRNRENTEAFF.

The chain has TRBV5-1 and TRBJ2-1; TRBD1 might be the D (5 bases). Deletions cut 0 bases from V and 1 base from J, with 8 bases between. The CDR3 contains 15 residues. CDR1 is SGHRS and CDR2 is YFSETQ in the germline V gene. The CDR3 nucleotides are TGCGCCAGCAGCTTGGGACAGATTTCCTACAATGAGCAGTTCTTC. The encoded protein is CASSLGQISYNEQFF.

This clone was seen just once. CDR3: CASGGSGADTQYF. In DNA form, the CDR3 reads TGTGCTAGTGGTGGTAGCGGGGCAGATACGCAGTATTTT. The rearrangement uses TRBV12-5 and TRBJ2-3, with 8 bases matching TRBD2. The CDR3 spans 13 residues. Trimming took 5 bases from V and 4 from J; bases not matched to a gene: 2. Germline values: CDR1 LGHNT, CDR2 FRNRAP.

The rearrangement uses TRBV28 and TRBJ2-7, with 9 bases fitting TRBD2. The CDR3 sequence is 16 residues long. CDR1 MDHEN and CDR2 SYDVKM come from the germline V gene. Trimming removed 6 bases from V and 4 bases from J; junction bases left unmatched: 13. This CDR3 reads CASSPQGSGRSYEQYF. The CDR3 DNA sequence: TGTGCCAGCAGCCCCCAAGGTAGCGGGAGATCGTACGAGCAGTACTTC.

The chain joins TRBV7-9 to TRBJ2-5, with 12 nucleotides matching TRBD2. CDR1 is SEHNR and CDR2 is FQNEAQ in the germline V gene (reference sequence). The CDR3 spans 18 residues. V dropped 4 bases and J dropped 5; count of bases not matched to a gene: 14. The chain's CDR3 is CASSSLFGLAGQGETQYF. The CDR3 nucleotides read TGTGCCAGCAGCTCCCTCTTTGGACTAGCGGGACAGGGGGAGACCCAGTACTTC.

The J gene is TRBJ1-1, the V gene TRBV10-3; 8 positions match TRBD1. The junction had 7 bases not matched to a gene; V was cut back by 9 bases and J by 4 bases. Germline V gives CDR1 ENHRY, CDR2 SYGVKD. This CDR3 has 13 amino acids. CDR3 in amino acids: CAILQGASTEAFF. CDR3 DNA: TGTGCCATTCTCCAGGGGGCGAGCACTGAAGCTTTCTTT.

This chain's CDR3 is CASSFNIQGTTEAFF. CDR3 DNA sequence: TGCGCCAGCAGCTTTAACATACAGGGGACCACTGAAGCTTTCTTT. The chain employs TRBV5-1 and TRBJ1-1, with 7 bases aligning to TRBD1. CDR3 length equals 15 residues. V dropped 2 bases and J dropped 4; count of bases not matched to a gene: 8. The V gene's germline CDR1 is SGHRS and CDR2 YFSETQ.

The J gene is TRBJ1-1, the V gene TRBV18; 9 nucleotides match TRBD1. Germline V CDR1 and CDR2: KGHSH, LQKENI. The CDR3 consists of 16 residues. With V trimmed by 2 bases and J by 5 bases, 9 bases remained unmatched. This chain's CDR3 is CASSPIPQGAGTEAFF. The CDR3 nucleotides are TGTGCCAGCTCACCAATACCACAGGGGGCTGGGACTGAAGCTTTCTTT.

The V gene is TRBV10-1, the J gene TRBJ2-7; the D gene is possibly TRBD1 (6 bases). Germline CDR1 and CDR2: WNHNN and SYGVQD (reference sequence). Trimming removed 6 bases at V and 3 bases at J, with 12 bases between. The CDR3 has 13 residues. In DNA form, the CDR3 reads TGCGCCAGCAGACAGGGCTCCAGCTACGAGCAGTACTTC. Translating it yields CASRQGSSYEQYF.

The V and J genes are TRBV5-4 and TRBJ1-1; D is uncertain. Germline loops: CDR1 SGHNT, CDR2 YYREEE (reference sequence). V was trimmed by 2 bases and J by 1 base, leaving 6 bases between them. The CDR3 is made up of 13 amino acids. The DNA of the CDR3 is TGTGCCAGCAGCTTTACAGAGAACACTGAAGCTTTCTTT. Residues: CASSFTENTEAFF.

V usage is TRBV10-3 and J usage is TRBJ1-5, with 8 bases matching TRBD1. This CDR3 has 13 residues. Germline V gene lookup returns CDR1 ENHRY and CDR2 SYGVKD. V was clipped by 6 bases and J by 5 bases; unmatched bases: 3. The CDR3 region is CAIREDRDQPQHF. The CDR3 DNA reads TGTGCCATCAGGGAGGACAGGGATCAGCCCCAGCATTTT.

The rearrangement uses TRBV6-5 and TRBJ2-1; weak D call: TRBD2 (6 bases). V was cut by 8 bases and J by 2 bases, with 10 bases left in between. This CDR3 has 13 residues. The germline gives CDR1 MNHEY, CDR2 SVGAGI. CDR3 sequence: CASGSGAYNEQFF. The CDR3, as DNA: TGTGCCAGCGGTAGCGGTGCCTACAATGAGCAGTTCTTC.

The chain combines TRBV7-3 with TRBJ2-5; D is uncertain. V was cut by 3 bases and J by 2 bases, with 13 bases left in between. The V gene's germline CDR1 is SGHTA and CDR2 FQGTGA. The CDR3 consists of 15 residues. For the CDR3, the DNA is TGTGCCAGCAGCTTTGCTAACAGCCCTCAAGAGACCCAGTACTTC. Its translation is CASSFANSPQETQYF.

This sequence joins TRBV2 and TRBJ1-5; 7 nucleotides align to TRBD1. Germline values: CDR1 SNHLY, CDR2 FYNNEI. CDR3 length: 14 residues. The V gene end was trimmed by 6 bases and the J gene end by 5 bases; junction bases not matched to a gene: 7. The CDR3 is CASRPGTADQPQHF. In nucleotides, the CDR3 is TGTGCCAGCAGGCCAGGGACAGCAGATCAGCCCCAGCATTTT. The variable domain in full, completed from reference TRBV2 and TRBJ1-5, reads EPEVTQTPSHQVTQMGQEVILRCVPISNHLYFYWYRQILGQKVEFLVSFYNNEISEKSEIFDDQFSVERPDGSNFTLKIRSTKLEDSAMYFCASRPGTADQPQHFGDGTRLSIL.

The chain recombines TRBV28 with TRBJ2-4; 10 bases line up with TRBD1. Per germline, CDR1 MDHEN and CDR2 SYDVKM. The CDR3 has 13 amino acids. Trimming at V came to 6 bases and at J to 8 bases, leaving 4 bases not matched to a gene. For the CDR3, the DNA is TGTGCCAGCAGAACCGGGACAGGGGACATTCAGTACTTC. Protein: CASRTGTGDIQYF.

The chain carries TRBV3-1 (or the pseudogene TRBV3-2) and TRBJ2-7; 7 positions agree with TRBD2. Trimming removed 3 bases from V and 7 bases from J; junction bases left unmatched: 15. The CDR3 has 16 amino acids. The germline gives CDR1 LGHDT, CDR2 YNNKEL (reference sequence). CDR3 sequence: CASSHGPSGPAGEQYF. For the CDR3, the DNA is TGTGCCAGCAGCCACGGCCCTAGCGGACCGGCGGGTGAGCAGTACTTC.

This chain links TRBV2 with TRBJ1-4; 8 bases match TRBD1. CDR1 and CDR2 (germline): SNHLY, FYNNEI. V lost 8 bases to trimming and J lost 1 base; unmatched junction nucleotides: 6. The length of the CDR3 is 15 residues. The CDR3 bases are TGTGCCAGCCGATTAGACAGGGGAACTAATGAAAAACTGTTTTTT. Its translation: CASRLDRGTNEKLFF.

This clone appeared a single time. The V and J genes are TRBV7-6 and TRBJ1-5, with 10 bases matching TRBD1. The CDR3 has 16 residues. Germline V gene lookup returns CDR1 SGHVS and CDR2 FNYEAQ. The J segment lost 5 bases and the V segment lost 5 bases, leaving 9 bases of the junction unmatched. In DNA form, the CDR3 reads TGTGCCAGCAGCCCCCGGGACAGGGGAATTTATCAGCCCCAGCATTTT. It yields the protein CASSPRDRGIYQPQHF.

The chain employs TRBV10-3 and TRBJ2-7; the match to TRBD1 covers 11 bases. The CDR3 runs to 17 residues. CDR1 is ENHRY and CDR2 is SYGVKD in the germline V gene. The ends lost 0 bases at V and 5 bases at J; junction bases unmatched: 9. Here the CDR3 reads CAISESWGTGGNHEQYF. The DNA of the CDR3 is TGTGCCATCAGTGAGTCGTGGGGGACAGGGGGGAACCACGAGCAGTACTTC.

V gene TRBV25-1 combines with J gene TRBJ1-6; D perhaps matches TRBD1 (6 bases). V lost 7 bases to trimming and J lost 14 bases, with 18 bases between them. The V gene's germline CDR1 is MGHDK and CDR2 SYGVNS. The CDR3 contains 13 residues. The CDR3, as DNA: TGTGCCAGCACCTCTACAGGGCCCGTGACCCTCCACTTT. Its translation is CASTSTGPVTLHF.

The V and J genes are TRBV5-1 and TRBJ1-4; 8 bases map to TRBD1. The germline gives CDR1 SGHRS, CDR2 YFSETQ. The CDR3 consists of 14 residues. The V gene end was trimmed by 4 bases and the J gene end by 5 bases; junction bases not matched to a gene: 4. This CDR3 reads CASSPGQDNEKLFF. CDR3 nucleotides: TGCGCCAGCAGCCCGGGACAGGACAATGAAAAACTGTTTTTT.